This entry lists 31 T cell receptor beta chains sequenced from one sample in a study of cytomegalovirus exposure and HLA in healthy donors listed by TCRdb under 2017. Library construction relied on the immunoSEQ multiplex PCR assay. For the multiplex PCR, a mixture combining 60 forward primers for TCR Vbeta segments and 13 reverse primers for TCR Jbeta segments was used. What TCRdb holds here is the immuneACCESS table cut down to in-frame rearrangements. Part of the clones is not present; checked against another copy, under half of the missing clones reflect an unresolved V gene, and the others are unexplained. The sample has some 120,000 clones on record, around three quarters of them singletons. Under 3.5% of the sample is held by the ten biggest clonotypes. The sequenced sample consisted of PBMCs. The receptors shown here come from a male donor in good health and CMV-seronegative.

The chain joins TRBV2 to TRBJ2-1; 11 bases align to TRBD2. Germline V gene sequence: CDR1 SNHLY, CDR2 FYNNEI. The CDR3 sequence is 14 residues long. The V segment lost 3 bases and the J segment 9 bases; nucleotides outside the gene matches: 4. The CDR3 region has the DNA TGTGCCAGCAGTGAGGACCTAGCGGGGGGTGAGCAGTTCTTC. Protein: CASSEDLAGGEQFF.

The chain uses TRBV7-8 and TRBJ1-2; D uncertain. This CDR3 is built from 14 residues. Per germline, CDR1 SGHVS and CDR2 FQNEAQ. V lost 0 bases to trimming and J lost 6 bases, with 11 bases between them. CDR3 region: CASSLAKGVDGYTF. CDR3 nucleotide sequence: TGTGCCAGCAGCTTAGCGAAAGGAGTCGATGGCTACACCTTC. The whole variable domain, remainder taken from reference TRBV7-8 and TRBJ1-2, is GAGVSQSPRYKVAKRGQDVALRCDPISGHVSLFWYQQALGQGPEFLTYFQNEAQLDKSGLPSDRFFAERPEGSVSTLKIQRTQQEDSAVYLCASSLAKGVDGYTFGSGTRLTVV.

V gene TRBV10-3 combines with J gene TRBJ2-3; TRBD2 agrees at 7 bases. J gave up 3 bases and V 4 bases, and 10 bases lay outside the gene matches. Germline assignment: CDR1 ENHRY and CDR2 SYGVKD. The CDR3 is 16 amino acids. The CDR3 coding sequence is TGTGCCATCAGTGGTCCCAGGGAGGGGACGACAGATACGCAGTATTTT. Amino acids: CAISGPREGTTDTQYF.

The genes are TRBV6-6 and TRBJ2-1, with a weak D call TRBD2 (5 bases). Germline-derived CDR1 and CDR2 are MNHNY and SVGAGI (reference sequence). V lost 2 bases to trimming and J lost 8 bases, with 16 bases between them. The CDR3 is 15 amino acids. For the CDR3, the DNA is TGTGCCAGCAGTTACGAGGGCGCGGGTTCCCATGAGCAGTTCTTC. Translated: CASSYEGAGSHEQFF.

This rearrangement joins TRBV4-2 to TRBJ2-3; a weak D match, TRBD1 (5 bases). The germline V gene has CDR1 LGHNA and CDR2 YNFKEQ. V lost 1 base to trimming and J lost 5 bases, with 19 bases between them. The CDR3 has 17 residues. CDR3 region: CASSQAKRAGFGDTQYF. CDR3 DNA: TGTGCCAGCAGCCAAGCTAAACGGGCAGGGTTTGGAGATACGCAGTATTTT.

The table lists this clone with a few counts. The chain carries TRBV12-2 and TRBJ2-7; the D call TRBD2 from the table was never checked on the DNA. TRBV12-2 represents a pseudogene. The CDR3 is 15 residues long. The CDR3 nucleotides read TGTGCAAGTCGACAAGGACTAGCGGGAAACTACGAGCAGTACTTC. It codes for CASRQGLAGNYEQYF.

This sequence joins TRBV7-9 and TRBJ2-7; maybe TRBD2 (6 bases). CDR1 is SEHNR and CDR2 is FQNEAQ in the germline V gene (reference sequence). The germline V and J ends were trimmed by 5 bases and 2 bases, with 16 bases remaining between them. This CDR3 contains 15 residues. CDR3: CASSTYRGRAYEQYF. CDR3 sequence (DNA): TGTGCCAGCAGCACATATCGGGGGAGAGCCTACGAGCAGTACTTC.

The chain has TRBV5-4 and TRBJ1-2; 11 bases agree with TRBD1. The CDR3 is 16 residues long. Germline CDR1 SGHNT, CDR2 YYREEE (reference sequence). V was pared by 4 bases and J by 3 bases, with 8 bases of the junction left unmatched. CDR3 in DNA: TGTGCCAGCAGCCTTGGACAGGGGGCGTTCGACTATGGCTACACCTTC. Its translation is CASSLGQGAFDYGYTF.

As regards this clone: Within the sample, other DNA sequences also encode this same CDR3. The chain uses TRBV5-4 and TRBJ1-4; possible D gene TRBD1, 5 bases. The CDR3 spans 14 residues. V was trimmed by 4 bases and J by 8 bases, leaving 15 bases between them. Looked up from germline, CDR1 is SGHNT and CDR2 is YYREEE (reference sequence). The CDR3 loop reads CASSITGQEEKLFF. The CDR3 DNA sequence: TGTGCCAGCAGCATTACCGGACAAGAAGAAAAACTGTTTTTT.

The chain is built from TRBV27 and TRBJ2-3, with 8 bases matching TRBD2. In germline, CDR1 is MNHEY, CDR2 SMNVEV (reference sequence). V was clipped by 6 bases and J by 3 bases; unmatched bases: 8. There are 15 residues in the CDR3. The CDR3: CASRTTGGLTDTQYF. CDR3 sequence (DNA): TGTGCCAGCAGGACGACGGGGGGGTTGACAGATACGCAGTATTTT.

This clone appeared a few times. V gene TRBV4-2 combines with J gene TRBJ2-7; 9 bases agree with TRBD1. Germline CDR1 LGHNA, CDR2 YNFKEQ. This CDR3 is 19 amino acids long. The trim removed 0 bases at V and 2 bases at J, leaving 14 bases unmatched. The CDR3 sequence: CASSQDAMRGTGIPYEQYF. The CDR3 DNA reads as TGTGCCAGCAGCCAAGATGCAATGAGGGGGACAGGGATACCCTACGAGCAGTACTTC.

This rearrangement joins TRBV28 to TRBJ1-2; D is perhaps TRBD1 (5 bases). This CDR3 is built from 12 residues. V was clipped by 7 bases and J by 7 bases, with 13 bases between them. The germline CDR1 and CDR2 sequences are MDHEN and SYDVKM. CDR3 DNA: TGTGCCAGCACCCAGGGTATAGGTGGCTACACCTTC. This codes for CASTQGIGGYTF.

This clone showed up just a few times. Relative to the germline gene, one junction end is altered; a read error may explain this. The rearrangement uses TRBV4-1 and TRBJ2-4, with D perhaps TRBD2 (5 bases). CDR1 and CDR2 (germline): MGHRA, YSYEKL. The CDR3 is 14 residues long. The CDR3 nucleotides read TGCGCCAGCAGCCACGACTATGCCCAAAACAGTCAGTACTTC. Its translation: CASSHDYAQNSQYF.

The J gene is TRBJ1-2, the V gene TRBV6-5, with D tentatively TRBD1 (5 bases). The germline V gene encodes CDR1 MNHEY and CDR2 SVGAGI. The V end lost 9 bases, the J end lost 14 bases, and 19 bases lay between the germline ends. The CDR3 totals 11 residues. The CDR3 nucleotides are TGTGCCAGTACCAACAGGAGGGACGTTACCTTC. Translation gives CASTNRRDVTF.

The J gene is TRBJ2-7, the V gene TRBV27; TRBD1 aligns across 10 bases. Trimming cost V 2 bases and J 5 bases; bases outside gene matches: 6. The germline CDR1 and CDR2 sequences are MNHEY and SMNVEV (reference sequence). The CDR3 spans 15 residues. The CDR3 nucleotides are TGTGCCAGCAGTTTAATTGGACAGGGGGTGCACGAGCAGTACTTC. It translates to CASSLIGQGVHEQYF.

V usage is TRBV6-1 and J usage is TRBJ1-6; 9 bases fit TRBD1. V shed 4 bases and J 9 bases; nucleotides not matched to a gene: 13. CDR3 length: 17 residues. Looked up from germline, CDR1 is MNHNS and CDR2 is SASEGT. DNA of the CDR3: TGTGCCAGCAGTGTATCACCACAGGGGGCGAGTAGTTCACCCCTCCACTTT. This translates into CASSVSPQGASSSPLHF.

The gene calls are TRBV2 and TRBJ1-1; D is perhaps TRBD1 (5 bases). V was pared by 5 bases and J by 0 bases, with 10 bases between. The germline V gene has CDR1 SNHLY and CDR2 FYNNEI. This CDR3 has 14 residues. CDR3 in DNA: TGTGCCAGCAGTTTACAGGTTGTGAACACTGAAGCTTTCTTT. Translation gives CASSLQVVNTEAFF.

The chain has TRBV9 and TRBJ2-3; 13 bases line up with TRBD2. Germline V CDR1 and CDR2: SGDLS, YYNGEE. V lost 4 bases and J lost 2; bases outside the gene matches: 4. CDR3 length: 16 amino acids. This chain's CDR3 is CASSPGLAGLTDTQYF. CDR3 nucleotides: TGTGCCAGCAGCCCGGGACTAGCGGGACTCACAGATACGCAGTATTTT. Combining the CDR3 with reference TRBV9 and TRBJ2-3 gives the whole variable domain DSGVTQTPKHLITATGQRVTLRCSPRSGDLSVYWYQQSLDQGLQFLIQYYNGEERAKGNILERFSAQQFPDLHSELNLSSLELGDSALYFCASSPGLAGLTDTQYFGPGTRLTVL.

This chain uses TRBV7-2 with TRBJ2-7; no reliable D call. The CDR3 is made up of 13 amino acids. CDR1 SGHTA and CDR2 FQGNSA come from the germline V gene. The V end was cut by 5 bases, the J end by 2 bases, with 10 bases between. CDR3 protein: CASSSVRPYEQYF. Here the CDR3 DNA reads TGTGCCAGCAGCAGCGTGCGACCCTACGAGCAGTACTTC.

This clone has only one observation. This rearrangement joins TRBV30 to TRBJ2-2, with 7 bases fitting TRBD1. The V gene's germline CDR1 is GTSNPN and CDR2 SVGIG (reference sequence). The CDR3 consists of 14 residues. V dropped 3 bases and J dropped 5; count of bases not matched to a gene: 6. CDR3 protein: CAWSPGTVTGELFF. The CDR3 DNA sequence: TGTGCCTGGAGCCCCGGGACAGTGACCGGGGAGCTGTTTTTT.

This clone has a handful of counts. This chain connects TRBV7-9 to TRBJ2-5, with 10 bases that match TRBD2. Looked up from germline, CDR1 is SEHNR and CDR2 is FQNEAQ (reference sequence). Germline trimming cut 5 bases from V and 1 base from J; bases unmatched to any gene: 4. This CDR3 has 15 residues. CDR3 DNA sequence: TGTGCCAGCAGCCGGACTAGCGGTTTCCAAGAGACCCAGTACTTC. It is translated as CASSRTSGFQETQYF.

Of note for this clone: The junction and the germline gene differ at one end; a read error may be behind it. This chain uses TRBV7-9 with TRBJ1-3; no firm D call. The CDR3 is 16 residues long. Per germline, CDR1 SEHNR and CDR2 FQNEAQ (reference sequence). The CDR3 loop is CSSSSRGGLSGNTIYF. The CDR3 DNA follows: TGTTCCAGCAGCTCCCGAGGAGGACTCTCTGGAAACACCATATATTTT.

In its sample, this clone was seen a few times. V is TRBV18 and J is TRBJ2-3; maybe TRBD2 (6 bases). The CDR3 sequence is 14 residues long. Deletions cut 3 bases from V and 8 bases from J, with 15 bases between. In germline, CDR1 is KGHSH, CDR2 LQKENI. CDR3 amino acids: CASSPGTVESTQYF. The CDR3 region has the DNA TGTGCCAGCTCACCGGGGACTGTAGAATCTACGCAGTATTTT.

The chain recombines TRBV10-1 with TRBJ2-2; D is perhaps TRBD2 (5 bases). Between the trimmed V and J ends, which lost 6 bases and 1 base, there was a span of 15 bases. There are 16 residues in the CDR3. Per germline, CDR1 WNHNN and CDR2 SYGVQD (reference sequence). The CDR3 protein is CASSPMRGRNTGELFF. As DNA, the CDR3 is TGCGCCAGCAGCCCGATGAGAGGGCGGAACACCGGGGAGCTGTTTTTT.

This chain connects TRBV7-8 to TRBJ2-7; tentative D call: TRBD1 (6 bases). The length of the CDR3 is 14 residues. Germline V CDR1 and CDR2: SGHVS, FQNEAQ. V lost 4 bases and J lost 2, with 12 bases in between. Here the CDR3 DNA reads TGTGCCAGCAGCTCGACAGGCATCCCCTACGAGCAGTACTTC. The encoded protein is CASSSTGIPYEQYF.

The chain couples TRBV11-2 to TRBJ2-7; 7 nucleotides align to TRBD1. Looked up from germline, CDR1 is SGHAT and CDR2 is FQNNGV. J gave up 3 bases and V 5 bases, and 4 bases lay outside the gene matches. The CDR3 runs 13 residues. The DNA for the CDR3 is TGTGCCAGCAGCCTATCAGGGGGCTACGAGCAGTACTTC. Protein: CASSLSGGYEQYF. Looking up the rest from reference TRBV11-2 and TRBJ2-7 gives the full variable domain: EAGVAQSPRYKIIEKRQSVAFWCNPISGHATLYWYQQILGQGPKLLIQFQNNGVVDDSQLPKDRFSAERLKGVDSTLKIQPAKLEDSAVYLCASSLSGGYEQYFGPGTRLTVT.

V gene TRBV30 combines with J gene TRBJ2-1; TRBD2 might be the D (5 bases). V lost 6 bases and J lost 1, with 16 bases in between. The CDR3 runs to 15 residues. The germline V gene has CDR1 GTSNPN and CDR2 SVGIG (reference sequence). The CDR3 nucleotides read TGTGCCTGCCTCTCCGGACTTCCTTCCTACAATGAGCAGTTCTTC. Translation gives CACLSGLPSYNEQFF.

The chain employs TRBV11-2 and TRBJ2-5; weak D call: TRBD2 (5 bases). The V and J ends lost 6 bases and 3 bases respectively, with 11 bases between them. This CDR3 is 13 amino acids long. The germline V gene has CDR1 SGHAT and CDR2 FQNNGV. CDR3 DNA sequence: TGTGCCAGCAGGGACTTTCTAAAAGAGACCCAGTACTTC. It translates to CASRDFLKETQYF.

This chain's CDR3 is CASSSGLQDRDGYTF. The CDR3 DNA is TGTGCCAGCAGCTCAGGTCTCCAGGACAGGGATGGCTACACCTTC. V gene TRBV27 combines with J gene TRBJ1-2; 8 nucleotides agree with TRBD1. The CDR3 has 15 residues. The germline gives CDR1 MNHEY, CDR2 SMNVEV (reference sequence). Trimming cost V 6 bases and J 6 bases; bases outside gene matches: 12.

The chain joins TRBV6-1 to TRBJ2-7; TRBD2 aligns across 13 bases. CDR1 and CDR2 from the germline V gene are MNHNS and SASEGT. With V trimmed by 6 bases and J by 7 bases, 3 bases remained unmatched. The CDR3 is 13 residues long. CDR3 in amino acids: CASRGLAGTEQYF. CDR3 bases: TGTGCCAGCAGGGGACTAGCGGGAACAGAGCAGTACTTC.

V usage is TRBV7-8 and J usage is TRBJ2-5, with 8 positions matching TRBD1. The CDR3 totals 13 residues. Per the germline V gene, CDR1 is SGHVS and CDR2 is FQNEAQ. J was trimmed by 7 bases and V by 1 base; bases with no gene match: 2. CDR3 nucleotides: TGTGCCAGCAGCTTAGAACAGGGGGGGACCCAGTACTTC. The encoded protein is CASSLEQGGTQYF.